The 12 T cell receptor beta chains below all came from one sample that was sequenced in a study of blood T cell repertoires in COVID-19. Generated by immunoSEQ multiplex PCR, the TCRdb table keeps only in-frame clones and is missing some. The sample includes some 430,000 clones, about nine tenths of them seen just once. The sample taken for sequencing was PBMCs or T cells enriched from blood (not recorded which). Receptors were obtained from a young man who had recovered from COVID-19.

The chain combines TRBV5-6 with TRBJ1-2, with 10 positions matching TRBD1. Germline CDR1 SGHDT, CDR2 YYEEEE. The CDR3 totals 16 residues. V shed 4 bases and J 0 bases; nucleotides not matched to a gene: 6. The CDR3 coding sequence is TGTGCCAGCAGCCCCCGACAGGGGGCCTCTAACTATGGCTACACCTTC. This sequence encodes CASSPRQGASNYGYTF.

V gene TRBV5-1 combines with J gene TRBJ2-3; a possible D gene is TRBD2 (5 bases). Germline V gene data show CDR1 as SGHRS and CDR2 as YFSETQ. Trimming cost V 2 bases and J 3 bases, with 13 bases left between them. This CDR3 has 15 residues. The CDR3 here is CASSFRGIRTDTQYF. Here the CDR3 DNA reads TGCGCCAGCAGCTTTCGGGGAATAAGGACAGATACGCAGTATTTT.

The chain has TRBV3-1 (or the pseudogene TRBV3-2) and TRBJ2-2; TRBD2 might be the D (6 bases). The V and J ends lost 0 bases and 5 bases respectively, with 10 bases between them. This CDR3 is built from 15 residues. CDR1 and CDR2 (germline): LGHDT, YNNKEL (reference sequence). The CDR3 DNA sequence: TGTGCCAGCAGCCAAGACCACGGGGGTACCGGGGAGCTGTTTTTT. Amino acids: CASSQDHGGTGELFF.

The V and J genes are TRBV11-2 and TRBJ2-4; no clear D. The CDR3 covers 16 residues. CDR1 is SGHAT and CDR2 is FQNNGV in the germline V gene. The ends were cut back, 1 base at V and 6 bases at J, with 16 bases in the middle. The CDR3 sequence: CASSLGNSRSTNIQYF. The CDR3, as DNA: TGTGCCAGCAGCTTAGGCAACAGCAGATCAACAAACATTCAGTACTTC.

This chain links TRBV5-1 with TRBJ1-2; D not resolved. CDR3 length: 15 amino acids. The germline V and J ends were trimmed by 1 base and 8 bases, with 18 bases remaining between them. Germline V gives CDR1 SGHRS, CDR2 YFSETQ. CDR3 DNA: TGCGCCAGCAGCTTGTTGGGCAGAAAGACCGACGGCTACACCTTC. Translation: CASSLLGRKTDGYTF.

The CDR3 region is CASSERVPTGEGTEAFF. DNA for the CDR3: TGTGCCAGCAGTGAAAGGGTTCCGACAGGGGAAGGGACTGAAGCTTTCTTT. This sequence joins TRBV2 and TRBJ1-1, with TRBD1 matching over 8 bases. The CDR3 spans 17 residues. The V gene's germline CDR1 is SNHLY and CDR2 FYNNEI. Trimming cost V 2 bases and J 5 bases; bases outside gene matches: 13.

The chain couples TRBV2 to TRBJ2-1, with D perhaps TRBD2 (5 bases). The length of the CDR3 is 14 residues. Trimming removed 7 bases from V and 4 bases from J, with 14 bases in between. The V gene's germline CDR1 is SNHLY and CDR2 FYNNEI. CDR3 protein: CASTASGPYNEQFF. CDR3 bases: TGTGCCAGCACAGCCAGCGGTCCTTACAATGAGCAGTTCTTC. Based on the CDR3 plus reference TRBV2 and TRBJ2-1, the full variable domain is EPEVTQTPSHQVTQMGQEVILRCVPISNHLYFYWYRQILGQKVEFLVSFYNNEISEKSEIFDDQFSVERPDGSNFTLKIRSTKLEDSAMYFCASTASGPYNEQFFGPGTRLTVL.

CDR3 sequence reads: CASSLIRSGGTYEQYF. The CDR3 DNA reads as TGTGCCAGCAGCTTAATACGGTCAGGGGGCACCTACGAGCAGTACTTC. This chain joins TRBV11-2 and TRBJ2-7; 8 bases are shared with TRBD1. The trim removed 2 bases at V and 2 bases at J, leaving 8 bases unmatched. Germline V gene sequence: CDR1 SGHAT, CDR2 FQNNGV. The CDR3 loop spans 16 amino acids.

The CDR3 is CASTRVGTGSNEQYF. The CDR3 nucleotides read TGTGCCAGCACTCGAGTTGGGACAGGGTCCAACGAGCAGTACTTC. The chain combines TRBV2 with TRBJ2-7; the match to TRBD1 covers 9 bases. Germline lookup yields CDR1 SNHLY and CDR2 FYNNEI. V lost 7 bases and J lost 5; bases outside the gene matches: 12. This CDR3 has 15 amino acids.

This chain connects TRBV2 to TRBJ1-1, with TRBD1 identical over 7 bases. Germline values: CDR1 SNHLY, CDR2 FYNNEI. The V gene end was trimmed by 2 bases and the J gene end by 1 base; junction bases not matched to a gene: 10. The CDR3 contains 17 residues. CDR3 protein: CASSELFLGQKNTEAFF. In DNA form, the CDR3 reads TGTGCCAGCAGTGAACTCTTTTTGGGACAGAAGAACACTGAAGCTTTCTTT.

The chain is built from TRBV11-2 and TRBJ1-1; D ambiguous. The germline V gene encodes CDR1 SGHAT and CDR2 FQNNGV. Trimming stripped 1 base from V and 8 bases from J, with 8 bases between. This CDR3 is built from 12 residues. CDR3 region: CASSLGGHEAFF. CDR3 DNA sequence: TGTGCCAGCAGCTTAGGAGGTCACGAAGCTTTCTTT.

The gene calls are TRBV2 and TRBJ2-3, with D possibly TRBD2 on 5 matching bases. CDR3 length: 16 residues. Germline loops: CDR1 SNHLY, CDR2 FYNNEI. The V end was cut by 4 bases, the J end by 6 bases, with 20 bases between. CDR3 loop: CASSVPYWAGSDTQYF. The CDR3 nucleotides read TGTGCCAGCAGTGTGCCCTACTGGGCGGGCTCCGATACGCAGTATTTT. The variable domain in full, completed from reference TRBV2 and TRBJ2-3, reads EPEVTQTPSHQVTQMGQEVILRCVPISNHLYFYWYRQILGQKVEFLVSFYNNEISEKSEIFDDQFSVERPDGSNFTLKIRSTKLEDSAMYFCASSVPYWAGSDTQYFGPGTRLTVL.